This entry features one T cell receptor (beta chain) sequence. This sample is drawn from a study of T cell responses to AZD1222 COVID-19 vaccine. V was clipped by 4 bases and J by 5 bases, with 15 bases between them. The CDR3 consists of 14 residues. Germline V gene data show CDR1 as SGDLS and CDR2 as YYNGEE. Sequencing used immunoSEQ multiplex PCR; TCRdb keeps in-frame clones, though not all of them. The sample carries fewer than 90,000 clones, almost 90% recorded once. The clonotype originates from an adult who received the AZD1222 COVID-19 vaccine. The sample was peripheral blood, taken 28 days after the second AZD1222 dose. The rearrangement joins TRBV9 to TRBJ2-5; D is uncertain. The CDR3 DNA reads TGTGCCAGCAGCTCCCGTCCCTCCCCCGAGACCCAGTACTTC. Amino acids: CASSSRPSPETQYF.